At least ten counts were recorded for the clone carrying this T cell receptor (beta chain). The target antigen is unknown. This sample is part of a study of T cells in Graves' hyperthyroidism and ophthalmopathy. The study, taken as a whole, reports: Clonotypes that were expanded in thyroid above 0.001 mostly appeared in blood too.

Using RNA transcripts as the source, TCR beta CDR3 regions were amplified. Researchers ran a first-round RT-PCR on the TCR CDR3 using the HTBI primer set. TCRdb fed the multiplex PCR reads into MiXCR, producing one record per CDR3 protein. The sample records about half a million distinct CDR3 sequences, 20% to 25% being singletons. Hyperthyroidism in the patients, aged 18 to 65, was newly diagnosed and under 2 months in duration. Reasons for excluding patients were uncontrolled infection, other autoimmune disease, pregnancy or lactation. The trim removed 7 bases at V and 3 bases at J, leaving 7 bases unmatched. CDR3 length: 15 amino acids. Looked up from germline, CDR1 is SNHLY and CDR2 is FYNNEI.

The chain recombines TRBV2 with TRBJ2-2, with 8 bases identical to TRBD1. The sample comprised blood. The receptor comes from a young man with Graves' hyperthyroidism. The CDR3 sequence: CASKTGAADTGELFF. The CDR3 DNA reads TGTGCCAGCAAGACAGGGGCTGCCGACACCGGGGAGCTGTTTTTT.